Following are 22 T cell receptor beta chains from one sample sequenced in a study of graft-versus-host responses after intestinal transplantation. Sequenced by immunoSEQ multiplex PCR; TCRdb stores in-frame clones only, minus some. The sample holds about 25,000 clones, over 85% seen once. The source material was PBMCs, sampled approximately 30 days after intestinal transplant. The receptors derive from a human patient who received an intestinal transplant, so some T cells may come from the graft donor.

The V and J genes are TRBV19 and TRBJ2-7; 8 bases line up with TRBD1. CDR3 length: 13 amino acids. The germline V gene encodes CDR1 LNHDA and CDR2 SQIVND (reference sequence). V lost 4 bases, J lost 5 bases, and 4 bases stayed unmatched. The CDR3 bases are TGTGCCAGTAGTACCAGGGGGCTCGACGAGCAGTACTTC. This translates into CASSTRGLDEQYF. Combining the CDR3 with reference TRBV19 and TRBJ2-7 gives the whole variable domain DGGITQSPKYLFRKEGQNVTLSCEQNLNHDAMYWYRQDPGQGLRLIYYSQIVNDFQKGDIAEGYSVSREKKESFPLTVTSAQKNPTAFYLCASSTRGLDEQYFGPGTRLTVT.

The chain employs TRBV25-1 and TRBJ1-6; tentatively, D is TRBD1 (5 bases). The germline V and J ends were trimmed by 3 bases and 8 bases, with 14 bases remaining between them. The germline CDR1 and CDR2 sequences are MGHDK and SYGVNS. The CDR3 runs 15 residues. This CDR3 reads CASSDQNRRDSPLHF. CDR3 DNA sequence: TGTGCCAGCAGTGACCAGAACAGGAGGGATTCACCCCTCCACTTT.

The sample holds one count of this clone. The J gene is TRBJ2-7, the V gene TRBV6-1; D gene ambiguous. The CDR3 contains 14 residues. V lost 4 bases and J 0 bases, leaving 10 bases between the germline ends. The germline gives CDR1 MNHNS, CDR2 SASEGT. In DNA form, the CDR3 reads TGTGCCAGCAGTGCTGCAGGCTACTCCTACGAGCAGTACTTC. Translated, it gives CASSAAGYSYEQYF.

The chain couples TRBV7-9 to TRBJ2-5; D unclear. The CDR3 sequence is 13 residues long. CDR1 is SEHNR, CDR2 FQNEAQ, per germline (reference sequence). With 5 bases removed from V and 4 bases from J, the gap between germline ends came to 11 bases. The CDR3 DNA follows: TGTGCCAGCAGCCGAGGACGGTTAGAGACCCAGTACTTC. Protein sequence: CASSRGRLETQYF.

The J gene is TRBJ2-4, the V gene TRBV9; D possibly corresponds to TRBD1 (5 bases). The CDR3 runs to 15 residues. Looked up from germline, CDR1 is SGDLS and CDR2 is YYNGEE. Trimming pared 5 bases from V and 0 bases from J, leaving 12 bases between. The CDR3 nucleotides are TGTGCCAGCAGTGTCAGGGAAGGAGCCAAAAACATTCAGTACTTC. It codes for CASSVREGAKNIQYF.

This sequence joins TRBV5-1 and TRBJ2-3, with 9 bases fitting TRBD2. With 1 base clipped from V and 6 bases from J, the junction kept 0 bases outside the gene matches. The CDR3 totals 13 residues. The germline gives CDR1 SGHRS, CDR2 YFSETQ. The CDR3 region has the DNA TGCGCCAGCAGCTTGACTAGCGGGGATACGCAGTATTTT. This translates into CASSLTSGDTQYF.

The V call is TRBV5-4, the J call TRBJ2-1; D unclear. The germline gives CDR1 SGHNT, CDR2 YYREEE (reference sequence). This CDR3 has 13 amino acids. V was cut by 9 bases and J by 2 bases, with 12 bases left in between. CDR3 in DNA: TGTGCCACCGCCGAGGTGGCCTACAATGAGCAGTTCTTC. Its translation is CATAEVAYNEQFF.

V usage is TRBV5-6 and J usage is TRBJ2-1; D possibly uses TRBD1 or TRBD2 (5 bases each). Germline-derived CDR1 and CDR2 are SGHDT and YYEEEE. V was shortened by 0 bases and J by 7 bases, with 14 bases between the two germline ends. The CDR3 loop spans 15 amino acids. The CDR3 DNA reads TGTGCCAGCAGCTTGGAGGGACCCACGGGGAATGAGCAGTTCTTC. It is translated as CASSLEGPTGNEQFF.

The V and J genes are TRBV4-2 and TRBJ2-7; TRBD1 matches 7 bases. V lost 4 bases to trimming and J lost 5 bases; unmatched junction nucleotides: 20. The CDR3 length is 18 residues. Per the germline V gene, CDR1 is LGHNA and CDR2 is YNFKEQ. CDR3 loop: CASSPSIPRQGRIDEQYF. In DNA, the CDR3 is TGTGCCAGCAGCCCCTCAATACCGAGACAGGGTCGTATCGACGAGCAGTACTTC.

The chain uses TRBV5-6 and TRBJ2-5, with 7 positions matching TRBD1. Looked up from germline, CDR1 is SGHDT and CDR2 is YYEEEE. This CDR3 comprises 13 residues. J lost 4 bases, V lost 1 base, and 1 base had no gene match. The CDR3 loop is CASSLYRGETQYF. For the CDR3, the DNA is TGTGCCAGCAGCTTGTACAGGGGAGAGACCCAGTACTTC.

The genes are TRBV7-7 and TRBJ2-7; the match to TRBD1 covers 10 bases. Germline assignment: CDR1 SSHAT and CDR2 FNYEAQ (reference sequence). This CDR3 has 14 residues. Losses at the gene ends were 2 bases for V and 8 bases for J; bases not matched to a gene: 6. The CDR3 protein is CASSLSGTGEKQYF. CDR3 DNA: TGTGCCAGCAGCTTATCCGGGACAGGGGAAAAGCAGTACTTC.

In its sample, this clone was seen a few times. This chain connects TRBV6-5 to TRBJ2-7; possible D gene TRBD2, 5 bases. This CDR3 region has 13 residues. Trimming removed 6 bases at V and 6 bases at J, with 15 bases between. Germline CDR1 MNHEY, CDR2 SVGAGI. The CDR3 here is CASSGNFWGEQYF. The CDR3 DNA reads as TGTGCCAGCAGCGGGAACTTTTGGGGCGAGCAGTACTTC.

J is TRBJ2-5 and V is TRBV20-1; tentative D call: TRBD2 (6 bases). V shed 2 bases and J shed 8 bases, with 9 bases lying between them. The CDR3 contains 11 residues. Germline V gene sequence: CDR1 DFQATT, CDR2 SNEGSKA (reference sequence). In nucleotides, the CDR3 is TGCAGTGCTAGACTGACTAGTACCCAGTACTTC. Translated, it gives CSARLTSTQYF.

The V and J genes are TRBV5-8 and TRBJ2-3, with 13 bases fitting TRBD2. Germline CDR1 and CDR2: SGHTS and YDEGEE. The CDR3 length is 20 residues. The trim removed 2 bases at V and 3 bases at J, leaving 15 bases unmatched. DNA for the CDR3: TGTGCCAGCAGCTTACCGACAGGACTAGCGGGGGAAAATGCGACAGATACGCAGTATTTT. It translates to CASSLPTGLAGENATDTQYF.

The chain couples TRBV27 to TRBJ2-3; 8 nucleotides match TRBD2. This CDR3 is built from 15 residues. From germline, CDR1 is MNHEY and CDR2 SMNVEV (reference sequence). The junction had 5 bases not matched to a gene; V was cut back by 4 bases and J by 2 bases. The DNA for the CDR3 is TGTGCCAGCAGTTGGACTAGCCCCCACACAGATACGCAGTATTTT. Its translation is CASSWTSPHTDTQYF.

V usage is TRBV29-1 and J usage is TRBJ1-2; D is undetermined. The germline V and J ends were trimmed by 6 bases and 6 bases, with 17 bases remaining between them. Per germline, CDR1 SQVTM and CDR2 ANQGSEA. This CDR3 is built from 13 residues. The CDR3 sequence is CSVNAGRRDGYTF. The CDR3 DNA follows: TGCAGCGTCAACGCCGGGAGAAGAGATGGCTACACCTTC.

The rearrangement uses TRBV6-5 and TRBJ2-1, with a possible D match to TRBD2 (6 bases). The CDR3 loop spans 13 amino acids. Between the trimmed V and J ends, which lost 5 bases and 5 bases, there was a span of 10 bases. Germline-derived CDR1 and CDR2 are MNHEY and SVGAGI. CDR3: CASSPGGDNEQFF. CDR3 coding DNA: TGTGCCAGCAGTCCCGGGGGAGACAATGAGCAGTTCTTC.

The chain is built from TRBV6-4 and TRBJ2-1; tentative D call: TRBD2 (5 bases). Trimming shortened V by 6 bases and J by 0 bases, and 18 bases separated the two germline ends. The V gene's germline CDR1 is MRHNA and CDR2 SNTAGT. The CDR3 contains 17 residues. The CDR3 is CASRPKERRSSYNEQFF. The DNA of the CDR3 is TGTGCCAGCAGGCCCAAGGAGCGGCGCTCCTCCTACAATGAGCAGTTCTTC.

V usage is TRBV18 and J usage is TRBJ1-4; 8 positions match TRBD1. Germline V gives CDR1 KGHSH, CDR2 LQKENI. J lost 5 bases, V lost 6 bases, and 17 bases had no gene match. This CDR3 has 18 amino acids. CDR3 amino acids: CASSNRGTGSVWNEKLFF. CDR3 in DNA: TGTGCCAGCTCCAACCGGGGGACAGGAAGCGTTTGGAATGAAAAACTGTTTTTT.

Points on this clone: At one end the junction does not follow the germline gene, possibly because of a read error. The V gene is TRBV19, the J gene TRBJ1-4; 7 bases are a match to TRBD1. Germline V CDR1 and CDR2: LNHDA, SQIVND (reference sequence). The CDR3 has 14 residues. The CDR3 bases are TGTGCCAGTGCCGGACAGGTTCGTAATGAAAAACTGCTTTTT. Translating it yields CASAGQVRNEKLLF.

The chain links TRBV10-1 to TRBJ2-3; D not resolved. The CDR3 consists of 12 residues. Trimming removed 2 bases from V and 6 bases from J, with 6 bases in between. Germline V gene data show CDR1 as WNHNN and CDR2 as SYGVQD (reference sequence). CDR3 coding DNA: TGCGCCAGCAGTGAGGGGTACGATACGCAGTATTTT. It codes for CASSEGYDTQYF.

This chain uses TRBV5-5 with TRBJ1-1; D uncertain. Germline-derived CDR1 and CDR2 are SGHKS and YYEKEE (reference sequence). The CDR3 runs to 13 residues. Trimming took 0 bases from V and 4 from J, leaving 7 bases between them. CDR3 nucleotides: TGTGCCAGCAGCTTGGGGAGGCTCACTGAAGCTTTCTTT. Amino acid sequence: CASSLGRLTEAFF.